The 5 T cell receptor beta chains below all came from one sample that was sequenced in a study of radiation and T cells in renal cell carcinoma. Using immunoSEQ multiplex PCR, the repertoire was profiled, and TCRdb retains in-frame clones only, with some absent. This table has roughly 130,000 clones, approximately 90% appearing once. Indicated time point: blood 2 weeks post-SBRT. Sample treatment: 15 Gy SBRT to primary tumor, nephrectomy 4 weeks later. The material was blood, obtained from a patient whose treatment included radiotherapy and nephrectomy. The receptors come from a woman aged 70 to 79 with renal cell carcinoma.

The CDR3 nucleotides read TGTGCCAGTCACAGGGGCCACGAGCAGTACTTC. This translates into CASHRGHEQYF. The chain joins TRBV6-5 to TRBJ2-7, with TRBD1 identical over 7 bases. The germline V gene has CDR1 MNHEY and CDR2 SVGAGI. V gave up 9 bases and J gave up 5 bases; unmatched junction bases: 4. The CDR3 is made up of 11 amino acids.

The rearrangement uses TRBV7-2 and TRBJ2-5; D gene uncertain. V gave up 7 bases and J gave up 2 bases, with 14 bases separating them. CDR1 and CDR2 (germline): SGHTA, FQGNSA. This CDR3 spans 14 amino acids. The chain's CDR3 is CASTDHALQETQYF. Written as DNA, the CDR3 is TGTGCCAGCACCGATCACGCCTTACAAGAGACCCAGTACTTC.

This sequence joins TRBV28 and TRBJ1-2; the match to TRBD1 covers 11 bases. This CDR3 has 16 amino acids. V shed 5 bases and J 4 bases; nucleotides not matched to a gene: 9. CDR1 MDHEN and CDR2 SYDVKM come from the germline V gene. CDR3 in amino acids: CASSPRGQGGFYGYTF. The CDR3 DNA sequence: TGTGCCAGCAGTCCCCGGGGACAGGGGGGATTCTATGGCTACACCTTC.

For this clone: A junction boundary mismatches the germline segment, possibly from a read error. The V call is TRBV7-6, the J call TRBJ1-5; TRBD1 might be the D (6 bases). The germline gives CDR1 SGHVS, CDR2 FNYEAQ. There are 14 residues in the CDR3. DNA of the CDR3: TGTGCCAGCAGCGAGGGACATAGCAGTCAGCCCCAGCATTTT. Residues: CASSEGHSSQPQHF.

The chain couples TRBV7-8 to TRBJ1-1; 11 nucleotides match TRBD1. CDR3 length equals 16 residues. Germline assignment: CDR1 SGHVS and CDR2 FQNEAQ. V gave up 2 bases and J gave up 2 bases; unmatched junction bases: 4. Here the CDR3 reads CASSLLGTGGNTEAFF. CDR3 in DNA: TGTGCCAGCAGCTTATTGGGGACAGGGGGAAACACTGAAGCTTTCTTT.